The table lists the clone carrying this T cell receptor beta chain with a few counts. How the authors handled the data: Estimation of nucleated cell counts relied on the amplification of reference gene primers. Sequenced by immunoSEQ multiplex PCR; TCRdb stores in-frame clones only, minus some. D and trimming were read from the DNA, whereas the V and J calls and clone size are those reported in that table. The top ten hold 16% of the sample, which has fewer than 120,000 clones, 65% to 90% seen once. The CDR3 covers 16 residues. The V gene lost 5 bases and the J gene lost 2 bases, with 16 bases spanning the gap. Germline assignment: CDR1 SEHNR and CDR2 FQNEAQ (reference sequence). The sample is drawn from a study of blood T cell repertoires in COVID-19. Study background: Italy, Spain and the United States were the sources of the convalescent and acute COVID-19 samples.

The gene calls are TRBV7-9 and TRBJ1-3; D is possibly TRBD1 (6 bases). Sample: peripheral blood. This TCR came from an older woman with acute or convalescent COVID-19. The CDR3 protein is CASSATGSLTGNTIYF. The CDR3 bases are TGTGCCAGCAGCGCAACAGGGAGCTTAACTGGAAACACCATATATTTT. Combining the CDR3 with reference TRBV7-9 and TRBJ1-3 gives the whole variable domain DTGVSQNPRHKITKRGQNVTFRCDPISEHNRLYWYRQTLGQGPEFLTYFQNEAQLEKSRLLSDRFSAERPKGSFSTLEIQRTEQGDSAMYLCASSATGSLTGNTIYFGEGSWLTVV.